The clone carrying this TCR beta chain was observed at least ten times. The entry originates in a study of early T cells in non-severe SARS-CoV-2 infection. Study as a whole: Bulk RNA isolated from unsorted whole blood underwent sequencing; chains were not paired.

V was cut by 5 bases and J by 5 bases, with 13 bases left in between. From germline, CDR1 is SGHAT and CDR2 FQNNGV. This CDR3 has 14 residues. Researchers attached unique molecular identifiers to individual cDNA molecules. TCRdb analysed the 5' RACE reads with MiXCR anew, one entry per CDR3 protein. The sample shows around 52,000 distinct CDR3 sequences, around a tenth of them seen only once. The V gene is TRBV11-2, the J gene TRBJ2-1; a weak D match, TRBD1 (5 bases). This TCR came from an adult who was a healthcare worker with PCR-confirmed SARS-CoV-2 infection or an uninfected control (not recorded which). The sequencing input was whole blood. CDR3 DNA sequence: TGTGCCAGCAGCCTATTAGGACAAAACAATGAGCAGTTCTTC. Protein: CASSLLGQNNEQFF.